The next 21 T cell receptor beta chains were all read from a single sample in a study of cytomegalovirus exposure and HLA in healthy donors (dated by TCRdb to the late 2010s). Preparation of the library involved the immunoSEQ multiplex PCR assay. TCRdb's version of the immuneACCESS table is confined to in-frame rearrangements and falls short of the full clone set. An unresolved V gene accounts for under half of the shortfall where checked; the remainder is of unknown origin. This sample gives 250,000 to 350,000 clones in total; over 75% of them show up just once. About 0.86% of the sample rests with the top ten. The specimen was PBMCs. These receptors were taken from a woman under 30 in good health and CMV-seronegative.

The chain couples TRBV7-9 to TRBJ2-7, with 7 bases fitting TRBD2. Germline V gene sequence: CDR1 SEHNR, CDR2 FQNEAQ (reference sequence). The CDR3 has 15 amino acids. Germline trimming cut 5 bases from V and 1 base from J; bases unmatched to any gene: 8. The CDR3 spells CASSHEGSGSYEQYF. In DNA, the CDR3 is TGTGCCAGCAGCCACGAGGGTAGCGGGTCCTACGAGCAGTACTTC.

The CDR3 protein is CASSYSGTSGPYEQYF. The CDR3 DNA reads as TGTGCCAGCAGCTACTCCGGGACTAGCGGTCCCTACGAGCAGTACTTC. The chain employs TRBV7-2 and TRBJ2-7; 11 bases align to TRBD2. This CDR3 spans 16 amino acids. CDR1 and CDR2 (germline): SGHTA, FQGNSA. Trimming at V came to 4 bases and at J to 2 bases, leaving 7 bases not matched to a gene.

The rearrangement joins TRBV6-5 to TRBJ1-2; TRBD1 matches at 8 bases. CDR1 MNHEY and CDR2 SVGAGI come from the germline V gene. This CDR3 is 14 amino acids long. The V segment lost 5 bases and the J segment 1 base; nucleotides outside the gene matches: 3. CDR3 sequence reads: CASSADRDNYGYTF. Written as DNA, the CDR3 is TGTGCCAGCAGTGCGGACAGGGATAACTATGGCTACACCTTC.

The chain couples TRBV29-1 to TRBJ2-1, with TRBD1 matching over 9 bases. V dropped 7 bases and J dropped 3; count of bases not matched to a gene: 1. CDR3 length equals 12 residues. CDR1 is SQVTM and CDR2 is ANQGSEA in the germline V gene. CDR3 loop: CSATGGYNEQFF. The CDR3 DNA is TGCAGCGCGACAGGGGGCTACAATGAGCAGTTCTTC.

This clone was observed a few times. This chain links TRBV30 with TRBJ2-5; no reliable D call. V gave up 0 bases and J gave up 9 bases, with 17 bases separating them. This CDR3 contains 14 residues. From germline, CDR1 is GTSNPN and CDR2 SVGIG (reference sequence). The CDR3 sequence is CAWSVHWSFKAQYF. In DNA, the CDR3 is TGTGCCTGGAGTGTACACTGGAGCTTTAAGGCCCAGTACTTC.

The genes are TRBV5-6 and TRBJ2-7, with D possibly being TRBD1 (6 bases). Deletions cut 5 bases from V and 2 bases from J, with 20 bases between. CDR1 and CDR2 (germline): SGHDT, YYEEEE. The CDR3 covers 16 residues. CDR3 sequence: CASSHNPRDNPYEQYF. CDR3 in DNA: TGTGCCAGCAGTCACAATCCTCGGGACAACCCCTACGAGCAGTACTTC.

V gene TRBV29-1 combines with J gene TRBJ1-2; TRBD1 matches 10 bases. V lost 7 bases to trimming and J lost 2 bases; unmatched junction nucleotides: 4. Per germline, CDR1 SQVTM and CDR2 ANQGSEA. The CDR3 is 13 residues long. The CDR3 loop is CSGRDRGNYGYTF. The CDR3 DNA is TGCAGCGGCCGGGACAGGGGAAACTATGGCTACACCTTC.

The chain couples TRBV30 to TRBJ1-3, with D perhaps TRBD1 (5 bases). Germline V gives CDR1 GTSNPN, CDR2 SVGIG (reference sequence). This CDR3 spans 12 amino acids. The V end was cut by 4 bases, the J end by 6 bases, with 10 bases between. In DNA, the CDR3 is TGTGCCTGGACAGGGATTGAAAACACCATATATTTT. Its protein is CAWTGIENTIYF. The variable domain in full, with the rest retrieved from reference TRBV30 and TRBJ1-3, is SQTIHQWPATLVQPVGSPLSLECTVEGTSNPNLYWYRQAAGRGLQLLFYSVGIGQISSEVPQNLSASRPQDRQFILSSKKLLLSDSGFYLCAWTGIENTIYFGEGSWLTVV.

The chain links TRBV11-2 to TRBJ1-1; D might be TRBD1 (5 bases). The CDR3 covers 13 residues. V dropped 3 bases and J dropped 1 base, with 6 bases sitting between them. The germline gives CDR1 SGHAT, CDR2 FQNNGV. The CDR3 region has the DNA TGTGCCAGCAGCTTCGACAGGAACACTGAAGCTTTCTTT. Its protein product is CASSFDRNTEAFF.

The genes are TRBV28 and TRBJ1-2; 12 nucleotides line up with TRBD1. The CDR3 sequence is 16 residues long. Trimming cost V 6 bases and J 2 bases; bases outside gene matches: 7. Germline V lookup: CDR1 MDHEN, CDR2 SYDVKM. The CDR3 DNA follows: TGTGCCAGCAGCCTTATCGGGACAGGGGGCAACTATGGCTACACCTTC. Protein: CASSLIGTGGNYGYTF.

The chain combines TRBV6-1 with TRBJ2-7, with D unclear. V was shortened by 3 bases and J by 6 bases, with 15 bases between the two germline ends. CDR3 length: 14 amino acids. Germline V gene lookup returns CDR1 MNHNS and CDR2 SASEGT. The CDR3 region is CASSEFAAWSEQYF. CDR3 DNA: TGTGCCAGCAGTGAGTTCGCCGCGTGGAGCGAGCAGTACTTC.

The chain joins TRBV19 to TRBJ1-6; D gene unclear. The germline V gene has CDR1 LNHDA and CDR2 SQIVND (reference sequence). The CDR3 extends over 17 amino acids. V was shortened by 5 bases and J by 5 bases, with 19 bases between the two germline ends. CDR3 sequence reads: CASSSAPAAFHNSPLHF. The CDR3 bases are TGTGCCAGTAGTTCCGCGCCCGCGGCCTTCCATAATTCACCCCTCCACTTT.

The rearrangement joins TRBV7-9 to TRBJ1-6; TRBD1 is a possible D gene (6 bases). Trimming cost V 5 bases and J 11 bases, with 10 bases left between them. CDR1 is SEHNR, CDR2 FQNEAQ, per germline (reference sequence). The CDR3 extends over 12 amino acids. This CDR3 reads CASSLGQTPLHF. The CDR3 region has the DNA TGTGCCAGCAGCCTCGGACAGACACCCCTCCACTTT.

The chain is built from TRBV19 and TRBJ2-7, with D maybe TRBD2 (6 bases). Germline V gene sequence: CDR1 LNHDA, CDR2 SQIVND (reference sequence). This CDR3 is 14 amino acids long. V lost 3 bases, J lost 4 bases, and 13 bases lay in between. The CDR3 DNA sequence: TGTGCCAGTAGTATGCGAGGAGGGCGTTACGAGCAGTACTTC. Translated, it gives CASSMRGGRYEQYF.

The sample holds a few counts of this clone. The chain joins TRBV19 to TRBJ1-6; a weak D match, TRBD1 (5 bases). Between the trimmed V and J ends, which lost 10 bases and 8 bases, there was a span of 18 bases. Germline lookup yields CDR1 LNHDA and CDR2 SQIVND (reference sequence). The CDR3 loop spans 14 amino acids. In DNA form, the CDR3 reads TGTGCCACCTCTTGGGGCAGGGCTTATTCACCCCTCCACTTT. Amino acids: CATSWGRAYSPLHF.

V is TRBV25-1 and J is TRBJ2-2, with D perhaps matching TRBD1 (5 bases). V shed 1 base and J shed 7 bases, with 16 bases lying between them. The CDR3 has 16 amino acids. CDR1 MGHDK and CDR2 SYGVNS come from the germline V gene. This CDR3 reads CASSESGQGRVGELFF. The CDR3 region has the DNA TGTGCCAGCAGTGAATCTGGACAAGGACGTGTCGGGGAGCTGTTTTTT. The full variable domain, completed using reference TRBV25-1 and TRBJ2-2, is EADIYQTPRYLVIGTGKKITLECSQTMGHDKMYWYQQDPGMELHLIHYSYGVNSTEKGDLSSESTVSRIRTEHFPLTLESARPSHTSQYLCASSESGQGRVGELFFGEGSRLTVL.

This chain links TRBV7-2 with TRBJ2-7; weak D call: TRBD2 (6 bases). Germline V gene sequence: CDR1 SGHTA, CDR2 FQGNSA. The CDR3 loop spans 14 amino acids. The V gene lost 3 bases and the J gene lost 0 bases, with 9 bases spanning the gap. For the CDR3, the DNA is TGTGCCAGCAGCTTCTCTAGCGCCTCCTACGAGCAGTACTTC. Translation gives CASSFSSASYEQYF.

The CDR3 DNA is TGTGCCAGCTCACCGCGCCCAGGGCCGGAGGAGCAGTACTTC. Translated, it gives CASSPRPGPEEQYF. The V and J genes are TRBV18 and TRBJ2-7; possible D gene TRBD1, 5 bases. From germline, CDR1 is KGHSH and CDR2 LQKENI. This CDR3 contains 14 residues. Trimming took off 3 bases at V and 7 bases at J, with 16 bases between the two ends.

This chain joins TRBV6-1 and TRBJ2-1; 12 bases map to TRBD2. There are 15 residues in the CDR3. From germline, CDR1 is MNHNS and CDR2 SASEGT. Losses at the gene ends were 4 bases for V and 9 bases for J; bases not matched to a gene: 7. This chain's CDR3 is CASSGTSGVGGEQFF. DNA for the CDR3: TGTGCCAGCAGTGGGACTAGCGGGGTTGGGGGTGAGCAGTTCTTC.

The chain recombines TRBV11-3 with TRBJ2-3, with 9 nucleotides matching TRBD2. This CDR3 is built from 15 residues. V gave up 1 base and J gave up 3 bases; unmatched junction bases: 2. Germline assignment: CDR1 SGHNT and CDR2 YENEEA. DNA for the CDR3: TGTGCCAGCAGCTTAGGCGGGAGGGGAACAGATACGCAGTATTTT. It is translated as CASSLGGRGTDTQYF.

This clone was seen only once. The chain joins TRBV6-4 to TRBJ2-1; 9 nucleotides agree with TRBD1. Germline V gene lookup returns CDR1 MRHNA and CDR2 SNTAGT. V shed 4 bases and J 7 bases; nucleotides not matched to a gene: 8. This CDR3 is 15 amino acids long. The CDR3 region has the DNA TGTGCCAGCAGTGCTACAGGGGGCACGAGTAATGAGCAGTTCTTC. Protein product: CASSATGGTSNEQFF.